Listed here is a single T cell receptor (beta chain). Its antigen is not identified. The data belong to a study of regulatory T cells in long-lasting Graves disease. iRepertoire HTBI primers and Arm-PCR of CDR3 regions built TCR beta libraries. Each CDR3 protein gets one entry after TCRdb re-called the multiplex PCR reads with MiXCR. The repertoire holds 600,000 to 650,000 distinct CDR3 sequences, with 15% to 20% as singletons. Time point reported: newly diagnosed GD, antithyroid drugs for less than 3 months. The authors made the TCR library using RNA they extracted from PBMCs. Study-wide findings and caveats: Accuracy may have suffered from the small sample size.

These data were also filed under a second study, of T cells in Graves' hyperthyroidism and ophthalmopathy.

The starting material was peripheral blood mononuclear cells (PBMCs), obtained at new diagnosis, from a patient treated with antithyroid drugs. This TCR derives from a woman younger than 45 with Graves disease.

CDR3 DNA: TGCGCCAGCAGCTTGGAAACTTTAAGCTCTGGAAACACCATATATTTT. Encoded protein: CASSLETLSSGNTIYF. The chain has TRBV5-1 and TRBJ1-3, with no clear D. V was trimmed by 0 bases and J by 0 bases, leaving 10 bases between them. Germline V gene data show CDR1 as SGHRS and CDR2 as YFSETQ. The CDR3 consists of 16 residues.